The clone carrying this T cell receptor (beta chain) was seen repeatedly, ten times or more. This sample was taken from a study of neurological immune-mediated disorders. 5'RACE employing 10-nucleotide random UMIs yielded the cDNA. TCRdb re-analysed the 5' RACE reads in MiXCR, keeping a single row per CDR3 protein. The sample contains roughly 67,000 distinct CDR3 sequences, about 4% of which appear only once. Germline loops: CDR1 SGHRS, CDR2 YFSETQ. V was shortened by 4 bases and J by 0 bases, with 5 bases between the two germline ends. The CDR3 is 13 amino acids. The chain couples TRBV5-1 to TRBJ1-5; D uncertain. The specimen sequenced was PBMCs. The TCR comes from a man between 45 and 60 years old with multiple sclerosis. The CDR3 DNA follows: TGCGCCAGCAGCATAGATAGCAATCAGCCCCAGCATTTT. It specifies CASSIDSNQPQHF.